This paragraph covers one TCR beta chain sequence. Its antigen is unknown. Base quality data are lacking; no much larger clone is found one base away. This entry comes from a study of blood T cell repertoires in COVID-19 (dated by TCRdb to about 2020). In the study overall: Samples covering the acute and convalescent phases of COVID-19 were provided by collaborators in the United States, Italy and Spain. The prospective study material was composed of cDNA or gDNA derived from T cells, B-cell-depleted T cells, or PBMCs. Samples came from the ongoing ImmuneRACE study (first 160 participants) plus 1,254 subjects from 6 global collaborators. A freely available public database, intended as a resource for researchers studying the immune response to SARS-CoV-2, is where the repertoires were released. Nearly every sample came with metadata listing a de-identified subject ID, COVID-19 status, age in years and sex. Where available, HLA class I and class II types were obtained from metadata supplied by the sample provider rather than from assay-based typing. Subjects who had been exposed to COVID-19, were actively infected with it, or had recovered from it provided the deeply sampled blood TCRbeta repertoires that made up the dataset. Summary of the overall study and its limitations: Clinical and demographic metadata were provided uncurated, with the amount varying by source and participant.

TCRbeta CDR3 regions were amplified from genomic DNA by means of the immunoSEQ Assay, a bias-controlled multiplex PCR. On the study's bioinformatics: Nucleated cell counts per sample were estimated from amplification of reference gene primers within the assay. Sequence reads were collapsed and filtered to measure the absolute abundance of every unique TCRbeta CDR3 rearrangement. For each sample, productive Simpson clonality was calculated by taking the square root of Simpson's diversity index across productive rearrangements. TCRdb took over this immuneACCESS table, retaining in-frame rearrangements with V and J assigned. Such tables are incomplete; in checked studies, under half of the missing clones stem from an unresolved V gene, and the remainder is unexplained. The V and J calls and clone size were taken over from that table, and D and trimming were inferred from the DNA. This sample comprises tens of thousands of clones, about 88% of them detected only once. Over 8.5% of the sample rests with the top ten.

Collaborating institutions collected whole blood in K2EDTA tubes following their own protocols. Collaborator samples were shipped for TCRbeta analysis as frozen whole blood, isolated PBMCs, or DNA extracted from either sample type. The clonotype comes from a human donor in a cohort sampled during active COVID-19. The sample was peripheral blood.

The nucleotides are TGTGCCAGCAGCGTACGGCAGGCTCGAACTGAAGCTTTCTTT. It codes for CASSVRQARTEAFF. The sequence links TRBV9 to TRBJ1-1, with no confident D gene call. The CDR3 starts with the cysteine, ends with the phenylalanine, and has 14 residues. Here the CDR3 DNA is all that survives: 42 bases in frame from base 1. The germline V gene supplies CDR1 SGDLS and CDR2 YYNGEE. Between the V and J ends, shortened by 1 base and 5 bases respectively, the junction contains 12 bases.